Following are 24 T cell receptor beta chains from one sample sequenced in a study of T-cell reconstitution after alpha-beta-depleted transplantation in children. Unique molecular identifiers were built into the TCRbeta library. TCRdb processed the PCR reads anew with MiXCR; each CDR3 protein has one entry. Among some 600,000 distinct CDR3 sequences listed, roughly 17% were seen once. The sample in question was PBMCs from the stem cell graft donor, obtained from the stem cell graft. The receptor set was obtained from a human donor who donated a stem cell graft to a child with acute myeloid leukemia.

The sample holds many counts of this clonotype. The chain is built from TRBV10-3 and TRBJ1-1; TRBD1 aligns across 7 bases. Germline CDR1 is ENHRY and CDR2 is SYGVKD. Trimming at V came to 2 bases and at J to 3 bases, leaving 3 bases not matched to a gene. The CDR3 is 14 amino acids. This CDR3 is CAISERDSDTEAFF. The CDR3 DNA sequence: TGTGCCATCAGTGAGCGGGACAGCGACACTGAAGCTTTCTTT.

V usage is TRBV10-2 and J usage is TRBJ1-2; 8 nucleotides align to TRBD1. The CDR3 is made up of 15 amino acids. Germline values: CDR1 WSHSY, CDR2 SAAADI. The J segment lost 2 bases and the V segment lost 6 bases, leaving 8 bases of the junction unmatched. The CDR3 sequence is CASSPTGVNNYGYTF. The CDR3 region has the DNA TGCGCCAGCAGCCCGACAGGGGTCAACAACTATGGCTACACCTTC.

This clonotype has a count of ten or more. The genes are TRBV12-3 or TRBV12-4 and TRBJ1-1; no reliable D call. The V end was cut by 3 bases, the J end by 4 bases, with 12 bases between. The length of the CDR3 is 14 residues. The CDR3 region has the DNA TGTGCCAGCAGTTTGACGGGGTGGAGCACTGAAGCTTTCTTT. Its translation is CASSLTGWSTEAFF.

The sample holds many counts of this clonotype. The chain joins TRBV7-2 to TRBJ2-5, with D unresolved. V was shortened by 4 bases and J by 8 bases, with 14 bases between the two germline ends. The CDR3 consists of 13 residues. CDR1 SGHTA and CDR2 FQGNSA come from the germline V gene. This CDR3 reads CASSSQKLKTQYF. The CDR3 nucleotides are TGTGCCAGCAGCTCACAAAAACTGAAAACCCAGTACTTC.

This clonotype was detected a few times. The J gene is TRBJ1-3, the V gene TRBV5-1; possible D gene TRBD1, 6 bases. Per germline, CDR1 SGHRS and CDR2 YFSETQ. V was pared by 2 bases and J by 0 bases, with 9 bases between. This CDR3 region has 15 residues. CDR3 in amino acids: CASSFSGASGNTIYF. The CDR3, as DNA: TGCGCCAGCAGCTTTTCGGGGGCCTCTGGAAACACCATATATTTT.

As to this clonotype: A single base separates this from a much larger clone, so it may be a read error. This chain links TRBV20-1 with TRBJ1-6; the match to TRBD1 covers 9 bases. The CDR3 contains 13 residues. V shed 5 bases and J 6 bases; nucleotides not matched to a gene: 2. CDR1 is DFQATT and CDR2 is SNEGSKA in the germline V gene (reference sequence). The CDR3 loop reads CSAWTGANSPLHF. The CDR3 bases are TGCAGTGCTTGGACAGGGGCTAATTCACCCCTCCACTTT.

This chain links TRBV20-1 with TRBJ2-2; 8 positions match TRBD1. Unmatched junction bases numbered 6, after V lost 1 base and J lost 8 bases. CDR1 and CDR2 from the germline V gene are DFQATT and SNEGSKA (reference sequence). The CDR3 length is 14 residues. The CDR3 nucleotides read TGCAGTGCTAGAGCCAGGGGGCTCGGGGGGGAGCTGTTTTTT. It codes for CSARARGLGGELFF.

The V and J genes are TRBV4-1 and TRBJ2-1, with 7 nucleotides matching TRBD2. The CDR3 consists of 18 residues. Per germline, CDR1 MGHRA and CDR2 YSYEKL. V lost 0 bases and J lost 5; bases outside the gene matches: 13. CDR3 region: CASSQDLGGVVFNNEQFF. The CDR3 bases are TGCGCCAGCAGCCAAGATCTGGGGGGGGTCGTATTTAACAATGAGCAGTTCTTC.

This clonotype occurred many times. The gene calls are TRBV29-1 and TRBJ2-7, with no clear D. V was clipped by 4 bases and J by 0 bases, with 7 bases between them. Per germline, CDR1 SQVTM and CDR2 ANQGSEA. The CDR3 covers 12 residues. This CDR3 is CSVGGSSYEQYF. The DNA of the CDR3 is TGCAGCGTTGGTGGCAGCTCCTACGAGCAGTACTTC.

This clonotype was seen repeatedly, ten times or more. The chain employs TRBV29-1 and TRBJ1-3; possibly TRBD1 for D (5 bases). The length of the CDR3 is 14 residues. V lost 5 bases to trimming and J lost 0 bases, with 11 bases between them. Germline-derived CDR1 and CDR2 are SQVTM and ANQGSEA. CDR3 in amino acids: CSVSRDLSGNTIYF. The CDR3 DNA is TGCAGCGTTTCCAGGGACCTCTCTGGAAACACCATATATTTT. Looking up the rest from reference TRBV29-1 and TRBJ1-3 gives the full variable domain: SAVISQKPSRDICQRGTSLTIQCQVDSQVTMMFWYRQQPGQSLTLIATANQGSEATYESGFVIDKFPISRPNLTFSTLTVSNMSPEDSSIYLCSVSRDLSGNTIYFGEGSWLTVV.

This clonotype was observed many times. The chain has TRBV20-1 and TRBJ2-6; D might be TRBD1 (6 bases). Germline V gene data show CDR1 as DFQATT and CDR2 as SNEGSKA (reference sequence). The CDR3 sequence is 15 residues long. Trimming took 3 bases from V and 5 from J, leaving 14 bases between them. CDR3 residues: CSARDTGLRANVLTF. Written as DNA, the CDR3 is TGCAGTGCTAGGGACACAGGGCTTCGGGCCAACGTCCTGACTTTC.

This clonotype is a singleton in its sample. The V gene is TRBV27, the J gene TRBJ1-2; D might be TRBD1 (5 bases). CDR3 size: 15 residues. V was pared by 3 bases and J by 6 bases, with 17 bases between. CDR1 is MNHEY, CDR2 SMNVEV, per germline (reference sequence). CDR3 sequence (DNA): TGTGCCAGCAGTTTGGCGGGGGGGGTTGGAAATGGCTACACCTTC. Its translation: CASSLAGGVGNGYTF.

The chain is built from TRBV10-3 and TRBJ1-1, with D possibly being TRBD1 (6 bases). V dropped 0 bases and J dropped 2 bases, with 13 bases sitting between them. Per germline, CDR1 ENHRY and CDR2 SYGVKD. The CDR3 loop spans 16 amino acids. CDR3 bases: TGTGCCATCAGTGAGTCGGACGACAGGTTCAACACTGAAGCTTTCTTT. It specifies CAISESDDRFNTEAFF.

This clonotype occurred many times. The chain is built from TRBV20-1 and TRBJ1-5; weak D call: TRBD1 (6 bases). From germline, CDR1 is DFQATT and CDR2 SNEGSKA (reference sequence). Trimming removed 0 bases at V and 5 bases at J, with 14 bases between. CDR3 size: 15 residues. The CDR3 sequence is CSARDSNTGHQPQHF. The CDR3, as DNA: TGCAGTGCTAGAGACTCAAATACAGGGCATCAGCCCCAGCATTTT.

This clonotype was detected many times. The rearrangement joins TRBV6-5 to TRBJ1-1; tentative D call: TRBD1 (5 bases). The ends were cut back, 4 bases at V and 1 base at J, with 13 bases in the middle. CDR1 MNHEY and CDR2 SVGAGI come from the germline V gene. The CDR3 extends over 15 amino acids. The CDR3 sequence: CASSSPGLGNTEAFF. Written as DNA, the CDR3 is TGTGCCAGCAGTTCTCCGGGACTGGGGAACACTGAAGCTTTCTTT.

This clonotype was observed at least ten times. This sequence joins TRBV12-3 or TRBV12-4 and TRBJ2-1; D tentatively fits TRBD1 or TRBD2 (6 bases each). This CDR3 region has 14 residues. V was shortened by 2 bases and J by 7 bases, with 12 bases between the two germline ends. CDR3 region: CASSLRGAGNEQFF. For the CDR3, the DNA is TGTGCCAGCAGTTTAAGGGGGGCAGGGAATGAGCAGTTCTTC.

This clonotype was recorded many times. This chain links TRBV5-6 with TRBJ2-1; 8 bases are a match to TRBD2. V lost 4 bases and J lost 2; bases outside the gene matches: 5. The CDR3 is made up of 15 amino acids. Germline assignment: CDR1 SGHDT and CDR2 YYEEEE. The CDR3 here is CASSPRGGPYNEQFF. The CDR3 bases are TGTGCCAGCAGCCCCCGGGGGGGCCCCTACAATGAGCAGTTCTTC.

The sample holds many counts of this clonotype. This chain links TRBV20-1 with TRBJ2-1; the D is unclear. Germline CDR1 and CDR2: DFQATT and SNEGSKA (reference sequence). This CDR3 region has 15 residues. With 3 bases removed from V and 7 bases from J, the gap between germline ends came to 19 bases. Written as DNA, the CDR3 is TGCAGTGCTAGTGTACAGCGCGCACTCGGGAATGAGCAGTTCTTC. Protein product: CSASVQRALGNEQFF.

This clonotype showed up many times. J is TRBJ2-1 and V is TRBV11-2, with 8 bases lining up with TRBD1. The CDR3 length is 17 residues. The ends lost 5 bases at V and 1 base at J; junction bases unmatched: 10. Germline V gene data show CDR1 as SGHAT and CDR2 as FQNNGV. In nucleotides, the CDR3 is TGTGCCAGCAGCGACCCAGGGGGCACAGGGTCCTACAATGAGCAGTTCTTC. Translated, it gives CASSDPGGTGSYNEQFF. The full variable domain, rest sourced from reference TRBV11-2 and TRBJ2-1, is EAGVAQSPRYKIIEKRQSVAFWCNPISGHATLYWYQQILGQGPKLLIQFQNNGVVDDSQLPKDRFSAERLKGVDSTLKIQPAKLEDSAVYLCASSDPGGTGSYNEQFFGPGTRLTVL.

The V and J genes are TRBV14 and TRBJ2-5; 8 nucleotides match TRBD1. Germline CDR1 SGHDN, CDR2 FVKESK. V lost 3 bases to trimming and J lost 4 bases; unmatched junction nucleotides: 7. This CDR3 comprises 15 residues. CDR3 sequence (DNA): TGTGCCAGCAGCCACGGACAGGGAACATCAGAGACCCAGTACTTC. It translates to CASSHGQGTSETQYF.

V is TRBV7-3 and J is TRBJ1-1; D perhaps matches TRBD1 (5 bases). V was shortened by 5 bases and J by 0 bases, with 16 bases between the two germline ends. The CDR3 spans 16 residues. The germline gives CDR1 SGHTA, CDR2 FQGTGA. This CDR3 is CASSLLGAGLNTEAFF. CDR3 coding DNA: TGTGCCAGCAGCCTCCTAGGGGCAGGGCTGAACACTGAAGCTTTCTTT.

The rearrangement links TRBV20-1 to TRBJ2-2; D unresolved. The CDR3 spans 14 residues. The germline V and J ends were trimmed by 0 bases and 1 base, with 6 bases remaining between them. CDR1 DFQATT and CDR2 SNEGSKA come from the germline V gene (reference sequence). CDR3 loop: CSARERKNTGELFF. The CDR3 nucleotides read TGCAGTGCTAGAGAACGGAAGAACACCGGGGAGCTGTTTTTT.

CDR3 sequence reads: CASSNQGQGMKTQYF. CDR3 nucleotides: TGTGCCAGCAGCAACCAAGGACAGGGTATGAAGACCCAGTACTTC. This sequence joins TRBV9 and TRBJ2-5; 8 bases agree with TRBD1. This CDR3 has 15 residues. The ends lost 4 bases at V and 6 bases at J; junction bases unmatched: 11. Germline loops: CDR1 SGDLS, CDR2 YYNGEE.

This clonotype was counted between two and nine times. The chain employs TRBV5-1 and TRBJ2-1; 11 bases agree with TRBD2. This CDR3 has 14 amino acids. Germline CDR1 reads SGHRS; CDR2 reads YFSETQ. After removal of 6 bases from V and 6 bases from J, the junction contained 5 bases not matched to a gene. The CDR3 loop is CASTVTSGVNEQFF. The CDR3, as DNA: TGCGCCAGCACCGTGACTAGCGGGGTCAATGAGCAGTTCTTC.